The 23 T cell receptor beta chains listed next were all sequenced from one sample in a study of T-cell memory formation after mild COVID-19. TCRdb independently ran MiXCR on the 5' RACE reads; one entry per CDR3 protein. The table has under 300,000 distinct CDR3 sequences, around 16% seen once. Sequenced: PBMCs or a T cell subset sorted from them (not recorded which). The receptors were sampled from a man younger than 35 who had mild COVID-19 (a few samples of this study predate the infection). Cell type and time point are not known.

This clonotype turned up a few times. This chain joins TRBV6-2 or TRBV6-3 and TRBJ1-2; D gene ambiguous. V lost 1 base and J 4 bases, leaving 7 bases between the germline ends. The CDR3 runs 13 residues. In germline, CDR1 is MNHEY, CDR2 SVGEGT. The CDR3 is CASSYFGPYGYTF. The CDR3 DNA sequence: TGTGCCAGCAGTTACTTCGGACCCTATGGCTACACCTTC.

This clonotype was counted only a few times. This CDR3 reads CASSLEGAQGHTIYF. For the CDR3, the DNA is TGCGCCAGCAGCTTGGAGGGGGCACAGGGCCACACCATATATTTT. This sequence joins TRBV5-1 and TRBJ1-3; 7 bases align to TRBD1. This CDR3 region has 15 residues. J was trimmed by 8 bases and V by 0 bases; bases with no gene match: 8. The V gene's germline CDR1 is SGHRS and CDR2 YFSETQ.

The gene calls are TRBV3-1 and TRBJ1-1; TRBD1 is a possible D gene (5 bases). The CDR3 length is 15 residues. Germline CDR1 is LGHDT and CDR2 is YNNKEL (reference sequence). The V gene lost 4 bases and the J gene lost 8 bases, with 20 bases spanning the gap. CDR3 sequence reads: CASSRTRPRAREAFF. CDR3 bases: TGTGCCAGCAGCCGGACAAGGCCAAGGGCTAGGGAAGCTTTCTTT.

Only a few counts were recorded for this clonotype. The CDR3 sequence: CASSGIQGAVGEQFF. CDR3 bases: TGTGCCAGCAGCGGGATACAGGGGGCGGTCGGTGAGCAGTTCTTC. The chain employs TRBV9 and TRBJ2-1, with 9 positions matching TRBD1. CDR1 and CDR2 (germline): SGDLS, YYNGEE. This CDR3 is built from 15 residues. Trimming cost V 3 bases and J 9 bases; bases outside gene matches: 10.

This clonotype has just a few counts. The chain combines TRBV7-6 with TRBJ2-7, with D possibly TRBD2 on 6 matching bases. The CDR3 has 14 residues. With 1 base removed from V and 2 bases from J, the gap between germline ends came to 9 bases. Germline CDR1 is SGHVS and CDR2 is FNYEAQ. This CDR3 is CASSLDPGAYEQYF. In DNA, the CDR3 is TGTGCCAGCAGCTTAGATCCGGGAGCCTACGAGCAGTACTTC.

This clonotype was counted many times. This chain connects TRBV5-1 to TRBJ2-1; 7 positions agree with TRBD2. In germline, CDR1 is SGHRS, CDR2 YFSETQ. The CDR3 contains 14 residues. Trimming at V came to 4 bases and at J to 7 bases, leaving 8 bases not matched to a gene. CDR3 DNA: TGCGCCAGCAGCGCGGCCCGGGGGGATAATGAGCAGTTCTTC. Protein sequence: CASSAARGDNEQFF.

J is TRBJ1-2 and V is TRBV9; TRBD1 matches 8 bases. Unmatched junction bases numbered 16, after V lost 0 bases and J lost 6 bases. The CDR3 length is 18 residues. Germline CDR1 is SGDLS and CDR2 is YYNGEE. This CDR3 reads CASSVDFTGRGLFHGYTF. The CDR3 DNA reads TGTGCCAGCAGCGTAGATTTTACTGGCAGGGGGCTATTTCATGGCTACACCTTC.

The J gene is TRBJ1-4, the V gene TRBV20-1; possible D gene TRBD1, 6 bases. The length of the CDR3 is 15 residues. The germline V gene has CDR1 DFQATT and CDR2 SNEGSKA (reference sequence). Trimming took off 6 bases at V and 8 bases at J, with 22 bases between the two ends. For the CDR3, the DNA is TGCAGTGCAAAAGACCGGGACACCGGGTCCGAAAAACTGTTTTTT. This codes for CSAKDRDTGSEKLFF.

The gene calls are TRBV19 and TRBJ1-5, with TRBD1 as a possible D gene (5 bases). With 6 bases removed from V and 5 bases from J, the gap between germline ends came to 11 bases. Germline V gives CDR1 LNHDA, CDR2 SQIVND (reference sequence). The CDR3 runs to 13 residues. As DNA, the CDR3 is TGTGCCAGTAGGGACACTCGGGATCAGCCCCAGCATTTT. Protein: CASRDTRDQPQHF.

This clonotype was seen more than once but under ten times. The V and J genes are TRBV18 and TRBJ2-7, with D perhaps being TRBD1 or TRBD2 (5 bases each). The germline V gene has CDR1 KGHSH and CDR2 LQKENI. Trimming stripped 10 bases from V and 4 bases from J, with 17 bases between. The CDR3 loop spans 13 amino acids. CDR3 sequence reads: CATSAGWRYEQYF. The CDR3 bases are TGTGCCACCTCGGCAGGGTGGAGGTACGAGCAGTACTTC.

The chain joins TRBV6-5 to TRBJ2-1; 7 positions agree with TRBD1. Germline V gene lookup returns CDR1 MNHEY and CDR2 SVGAGI. This CDR3 region has 14 residues. Trimming took 7 bases from V and 8 from J; bases not matched to a gene: 11. CDR3 protein: CASTNRGSRYEQFF. CDR3 DNA: TGTGCCAGCACCAACAGGGGCTCCCGTTATGAGCAGTTCTTC.

The sample holds a few counts of this clonotype. The rearrangement uses TRBV2 and TRBJ1-4; D unclear. V dropped 6 bases and J dropped 6 bases, with 11 bases sitting between them. Germline V gene lookup returns CDR1 SNHLY and CDR2 FYNNEI. The CDR3 runs 13 residues. CDR3 protein: CASRTAPYEKLFF. The CDR3 DNA reads as TGTGCCAGCAGGACGGCCCCCTATGAAAAACTGTTTTTT.

The chain couples TRBV7-6 to TRBJ2-3, with a possible D match to TRBD1 (6 bases). Per germline, CDR1 SGHVS and CDR2 FNYEAQ. The CDR3 loop spans 15 amino acids. Trimming pared 10 bases from V and 1 base from J, leaving 18 bases between. This CDR3 reads CATTPTRGRTDTQYF. The DNA for the CDR3 is TGTGCCACCACACCGACCAGGGGCCGCACAGATACGCAGTATTTT.

Ten or more counts support this clonotype. This sequence joins TRBV7-9 and TRBJ2-3; D call uncertain. Trimming took 5 bases from V and 4 from J, leaving 13 bases between them. Germline CDR1 is SEHNR and CDR2 is FQNEAQ (reference sequence). The CDR3 has 14 residues. CDR3 region: CASSLQYAADTQYF. CDR3 DNA sequence: TGTGCCAGCAGCCTACAGTACGCGGCAGATACGCAGTATTTT. Drawing the rest from reference TRBV7-9 and TRBJ2-3, the complete variable domain is DTGVSQNPRHKITKRGQNVTFRCDPISEHNRLYWYRQTLGQGPEFLTYFQNEAQLEKSRLLSDRFSAERPKGSFSTLEIQRTEQGDSAMYLCASSLQYAADTQYFGPGTRLTVL.

CDR3 region: CASSQDVPGIGSYNSPLHF. For the CDR3, the DNA is TGCGCCAGCAGCCAAGATGTCCCAGGAATTGGCTCCTATAATTCACCCCTCCACTTT. The chain carries TRBV4-1 and TRBJ1-6; D is unresolved. CDR1 is MGHRA, CDR2 YSYEKL, per germline. This CDR3 is 19 amino acids long. V gave up 0 bases and J gave up 0 bases, with 15 bases separating them.

V and J are TRBV4-2 and TRBJ1-6; D is undetermined. CDR1 and CDR2 (germline): LGHNA, YNFKEQ. V was cut by 2 bases and J by 6 bases, with 14 bases left in between. The CDR3 is made up of 16 amino acids. The CDR3 DNA follows: TGTGCCAGCAGCCAATCCCAGGCTGTCCGTAATTCACCCCTCCACTTT. This encodes CASSQSQAVRNSPLHF.

The chain is built from TRBV10-3 and TRBJ2-2, with D perhaps matching TRBD1 (6 bases). CDR1 is ENHRY and CDR2 is SYGVKD in the germline V gene. The CDR3 totals 13 residues. Trimming pared 4 bases from V and 5 bases from J, leaving 8 bases between. The CDR3 loop is CAISGTGTGELFF. CDR3 sequence (DNA): TGTGCCATCAGTGGAACAGGGACCGGGGAGCTGTTTTTT.

This clonotype showed up just a few times. This chain joins TRBV7-9 and TRBJ2-3; tentative D call: TRBD2 (6 bases). This CDR3 comprises 16 residues. CDR1 and CDR2 (germline): SEHNR, FQNEAQ (reference sequence). The germline V and J ends were trimmed by 3 bases and 4 bases, with 17 bases remaining between them. The CDR3, as DNA: TGTGCCAGCAGCTTCCCAACTGCTAGCGACGCAGATACGCAGTATTTT. It yields the protein CASSFPTASDADTQYF.

This chain links TRBV5-1 with TRBJ2-2; 11 positions match TRBD1. The germline V gene has CDR1 SGHRS and CDR2 YFSETQ. The trim removed 7 bases at V and 5 bases at J, leaving 10 bases unmatched. The CDR3 is 16 residues long. Written as DNA, the CDR3 is TGCGCCAGCTCCCAACGGACAGGGGGCGGGACCGGGGAGCTGTTTTTT. Residues: CASSQRTGGGTGELFF.

This clonotype has just a few counts. The J gene is TRBJ2-7, the V gene TRBV5-1; weak D call: TRBD2 (6 bases). This CDR3 has 16 amino acids. With 0 bases removed from V and 2 bases from J, the gap between germline ends came to 15 bases. CDR1 and CDR2 (germline): SGHRS, YFSETQ. CDR3 residues: CASSLDLRGYTYEQYF. In DNA form, the CDR3 reads TGCGCCAGCAGCTTGGATTTGCGGGGTTATACCTACGAGCAGTACTTC.

The genes are TRBV7-9 and TRBJ2-5, with TRBD1 identical over 10 bases. The CDR3 has 15 residues. V was pared by 6 bases and J by 5 bases, with 9 bases of the junction left unmatched. The V gene's germline CDR1 is SEHNR and CDR2 FQNEAQ (reference sequence). CDR3 protein: CASSPGQGILETQYF. CDR3 nucleotides: TGTGCCAGCAGTCCGGGACAGGGGATATTGGAGACCCAGTACTTC.

This clonotype has only a few counts. The J gene is TRBJ2-2, the V gene TRBV7-6; TRBD1 might be the D (6 bases). The CDR3 has 13 amino acids. The germline V gene has CDR1 SGHVS and CDR2 FNYEAQ. V was pared by 5 bases and J by 4 bases, with 8 bases between. The CDR3 bases are TGTGCCAGCAGCCAGGGGAGCACCGGGGAGCTGTTTTTT. It codes for CASSQGSTGELFF. Full variable domain (remainder filled in from reference TRBV7-6 and TRBJ2-2): GAGVSQSPRYKVTKRGQDVALRCDPISGHVSLYWYRQALGQGPEFLTYFNYEAQQDKSGLPNDRFSAERPEGSISTLTIQRTEQRDSAMYRCASSQGSTGELFFGEGSRLTVL.

This chain connects TRBV7-9 to TRBJ1-1, with no clear D. Germline-derived CDR1 and CDR2 are SEHNR and FQNEAQ (reference sequence). Trimming removed 7 bases from V and 4 bases from J, with 13 bases in between. This CDR3 is built from 13 residues. CDR3 in DNA: TGTGCCAGCACCCTCGGGTGGGCCACTGAAGCTTTCTTT. It codes for CASTLGWATEAFF.